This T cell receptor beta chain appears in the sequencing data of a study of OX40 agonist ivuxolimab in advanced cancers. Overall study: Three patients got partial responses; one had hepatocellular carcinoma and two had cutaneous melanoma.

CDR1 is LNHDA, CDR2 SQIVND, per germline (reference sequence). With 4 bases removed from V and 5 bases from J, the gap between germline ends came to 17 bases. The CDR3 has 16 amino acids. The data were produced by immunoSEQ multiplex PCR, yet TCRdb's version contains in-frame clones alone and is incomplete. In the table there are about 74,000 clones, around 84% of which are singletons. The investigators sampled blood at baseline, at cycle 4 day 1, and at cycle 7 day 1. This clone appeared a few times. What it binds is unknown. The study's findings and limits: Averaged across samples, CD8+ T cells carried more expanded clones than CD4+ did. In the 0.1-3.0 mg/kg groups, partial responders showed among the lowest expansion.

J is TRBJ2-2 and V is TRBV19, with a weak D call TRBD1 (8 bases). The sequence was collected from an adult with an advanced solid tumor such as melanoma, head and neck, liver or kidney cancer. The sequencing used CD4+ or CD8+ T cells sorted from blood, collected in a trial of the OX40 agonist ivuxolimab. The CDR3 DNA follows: TGTGCCAGTAGTAACCCTACAGGGGGAGGGACCGGGGAGCTGTTTTTT. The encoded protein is CASSNPTGGGTGELFF.